These T cell receptor beta chains were read from a single sample in a study of cytomegalovirus exposure and HLA in healthy donors. TCRdb keeps only in-frame clones here, not all; method: immunoSEQ multiplex PCR. The sample has around 50,000 clones; 45% to 70% are singletons. Sequenced: PBMCs. These receptors came from a human donor in good health. Each CDR3 is given with its conserved first and last residue. A D gene is named only where the DNA matches it firmly. Size is omitted from some rows. Given values are once, few, many or a class for expanded clones.

V gene	clone size	D gene	J gene	CDR3 protein	CDR3 DNA
TRBV7-2	NA	NA	TRBJ2-5	CASSLRGGPSGETQYF	TGTGCCAGCAGTCTTAGGGGGGGACCTAGCGGAGAGACCCAGTACTTC
TRBV6-5	NA	NA	TRBJ2-5	CASSYGGTGLGTQYF	TGTGCCAGCAGTTACGGCGGAACAGGATTGGGGACCCAGTACTTC
TRBV7-9	NA	TRBD2	TRBJ2-1	CASSSTSGGTSYNEQFF	TGTGCCAGCAGCTCCACTAGCGGGGGCACCTCCTACAATGAGCAGTTCTTC
TRBV6-5	NA	TRBD1	TRBJ1-5	CASSPQGRGNQPQHF	TGTGCCAGCAGCCCACAGGGGAGAGGCAATCAGCCCCAGCATTTT
TRBV7-3	NA	TRBD2	TRBJ2-3	CASSLIASRGGPADTQYF	TGTGCCAGCAGCTTAATTGCGTCGCGGGGGGGCCCCGCAGATACGCAGTATTTT
TRBV7-9	NA	TRBD1	TRBJ1-2	CSILGTGPYSAF	TGTTCCATACTCGGGACAGGTCCATATTCGGCCTTC
TRBV7-3	NA	TRBD1	TRBJ1-1	CASSPTGEDTEAFF	TGTGCCAGCAGCCCGACAGGGGAGGACACTGAAGCTTTCTTT
TRBV25-1	once	NA	TRBJ1-6	CASRGAFNSPLHF	TGTGCCAGCAGGGGGGCCTTTAATTCACCCCTCCACTTT
TRBV10-2	NA	NA	TRBJ1-2	CASSGGTSGYTF	TGCGCCAGCAGCGGGGGGACTTCTGGCTACACCTTC
TRBV4-1	many	TRBD2	TRBJ2-3	CASSQDVGLLAAYTDTQYF	TGCGCCAGCAGCCAAGATGTCGGACTCCTAGCGGCCTACACAGATACGCAGTATTTT
TRBV2	once	TRBD1	TRBJ1-5	CASNPTGQQVNQPQHF	TGTGCCAGCAATCCAACGGGACAGCAAGTCAATCAGCCCCAGCATTTT
TRBV2	NA	NA	TRBJ2-5	CASSYTGVETQYF	TGTGCCAGCAGTTACACAGGAGTAGAGACCCAGTACTTC
TRBV19	NA	TRBD2	TRBJ2-1	CASTPTSGGVRNEQFF	TGTGCCAGTACCCCGACTAGCGGGGGGGTTAGAAATGAGCAGTTCTTC
TRBV7-3	NA	NA	TRBJ2-5	CASSLTSEVGETQYF	TGTGCCAGCAGCTTAACGTCGGAGGTGGGAGAGACCCAGTACTTC
TRBV9	NA	TRBD2	TRBJ2-7	CASSASSGGLAGEQYF	TGTGCCAGCAGCGCTTCTAGCGGGGGCCTAGCGGGAGAGCAGTACTTC
TRBV7-2	NA	NA	TRBJ1-4	CASSNADRKNEKLFF	TGTGCCAGCAGCAATGCCGACAGGAAAAATGAAAAACTGTTTTTT
TRBV5-6	NA	NA	TRBJ1-1	CASSLPPRRTEAFF	TGTGCCAGCAGCTTGCCACCTCGGAGGACTGAAGCTTTCTTT
TRBV19	NA	TRBD1	TRBJ1-5	CASSIGQGYQPQHF	TGTGCCAGTAGTATCGGACAGGGGTATCAGCCCCAGCATTTT
TRBV30	few	TRBD1	TRBJ1-2	CAWEGLGAGGDGYTF	TGTGCCTGGGAGGGACTGGGGGCAGGGGGCGATGGCTACACCTTC
TRBV28	NA	NA	TRBJ1-2	CASSPTDNSNYGYTF	TGTGCCAGCAGTCCAACCGACAACTCTAACTATGGCTACACCTTC
TRBV7-9	NA	NA	TRBJ1-2	CASSLARVNGYTF	TGTGCCAGCAGCTTAGCCAGGGTAAATGGCTACACCTTC
TRBV7-8	NA	TRBD2	TRBJ2-1	CASSLGSGGARSSYNEQFF	TGTGCCAGCAGCTTAGGTAGCGGGGGGGCACGCAGCTCCTACAATGAGCAGTTCTTC
TRBV10-2	NA	NA	TRBJ1-2	CASSQQGAYGYTF	TGCGCCAGCAGCCAACAGGGTGCCTATGGCTACACCTTC
TRBV7-7	few	NA	TRBJ2-5	CASSEDMETQYF	TGTGCTAGCAGCGAAGACATGGAGACCCAGTACTTC
TRBV18	NA	NA	TRBJ1-1	CASSPPEWSEGAAFF	TGTGCCAGCTCACCACCGGAATGGTCAGAGGGCGCCGCTTTCTTT
TRBV10-1	once	NA	TRBJ1-6	CASASGQFDSPLHF	TGCGCCAGCGCTTCTGGACAGTTCGATTCACCCCTCCACTTT
TRBV2	NA	TRBD1	TRBJ2-7	CASRPTGPLYEQYF	TGTGCCAGCAGGCCGACAGGGCCCCTATACGAGCAGTACTTC
TRBV18	NA	NA	TRBJ2-7	CASSPQWASEQYF	TGTGCCAGCTCACCTCAATGGGCTAGCGAGCAGTACTTC
TRBV5-5	NA	TRBD1	TRBJ2-3	CASSLPSGQVADTQYF	TGTGCCAGCAGCCTTCCCTCCGGACAGGTCGCAGATACGCAGTATTTT
TRBV4-3	few	NA	TRBJ1-2	CASSQDTNRDYGYTF	TGCGCCAGCAGCCAAGACACCAACAGGGATTATGGCTACACCTTC
TRBV5-4	few	TRBD1	TRBJ1-2	CASSPPLGQGRYGYTF	TGTGCCAGCAGCCCCCCACTCGGACAGGGAAGGTATGGCTACACCTTC
TRBV6-1	NA	NA	TRBJ1-3	CASTGVMISGNTIYF	TGTGCCAGCACAGGGGTTATGATCTCGGGAAACACCATATATTTT
TRBV5-4	NA	TRBD1	TRBJ2-7	CASSFRGQGAGEQYF	TGTGCCAGCAGCTTTCGGGGGCAGGGGGCTGGCGAGCAGTACTTC
TRBV2	few	TRBD1	TRBJ1-5	CASSEIQGAPYQPQHF	TGTGCCAGCAGTGAGATACAGGGGGCGCCGTATCAGCCCCAGCATTTT
TRBV7-9	NA	TRBD1	TRBJ1-3	CASSLRGTGSGNTIYF	TGTGCCAGCAGCTTACGAGGGACAGGTTCTGGAAACACCATATATTTT
TRBV27	few	TRBD2	TRBJ2-7	CASSLLSGGWYEQYF	TGTGCCAGCAGTTTATTGTCGGGGGGATGGTACGAGCAGTACTTC
TRBV9	few	NA	TRBJ1-6	CASSSEQGSSSYNSPLHF	TGTGCCAGCAGTTCAGAACAGGGCTCAAGCTCCTATAATTCACCCCTCCACTTT